This TCR beta chain derives from a study of PD-1 blockade in classical Hodgkin lymphoma. Study results and limitations: Underlying causes for the observed repertoire differences were not defined, possibly disease activity or prior therapy. Relapsed/refractory patients reportedly had lower baseline diversity than newly diagnosed patients.

The CDR3 contains 12 residues. Trimming pared 5 bases from V and 4 bases from J, leaving 6 bases between. Germline assignment: CDR1 MNHEY and CDR2 SMNVEV (reference sequence). Profiling relied on immunoSEQ multiplex PCR, and the TCRdb table lists in-frame clones only, not all of them. There are about 9,500 clones in the sample; 85% to 90% occur only once, and around 14% lies in the top ten. Time point of the sample: newly diagnosed, previously untreated cHL patient sample. Thawed PBMCs underwent magnetic negative selection to obtain purified CD8+ T cells. Untreated, newly diagnosed classical Hodgkin lymphoma PBMCs were comparators. About this clone itself: No antigen is known for it.

The V call is TRBV27, the J call TRBJ1-5; unclear D gene. Sequencing used CD8+ T cells from blood. The sequence derives from a human donor with classical Hodgkin lymphoma. CDR3 sequence (DNA): TGTGCCAGCAGTACGGGGAATCAGCCCCAGCATTTT. It codes for CASSTGNQPQHF.